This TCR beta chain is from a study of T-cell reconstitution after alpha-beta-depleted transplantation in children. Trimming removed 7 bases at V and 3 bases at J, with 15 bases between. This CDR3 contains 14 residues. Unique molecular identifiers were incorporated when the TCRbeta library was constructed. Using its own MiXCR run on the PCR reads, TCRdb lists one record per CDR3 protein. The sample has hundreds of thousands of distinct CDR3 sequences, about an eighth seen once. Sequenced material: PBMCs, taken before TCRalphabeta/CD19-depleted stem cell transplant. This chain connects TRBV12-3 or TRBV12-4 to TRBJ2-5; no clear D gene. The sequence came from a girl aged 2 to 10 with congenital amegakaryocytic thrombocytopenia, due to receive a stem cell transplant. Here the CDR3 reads CASTLSSTKETQYF. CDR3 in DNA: TGTGCCAGCACCCTCTCCAGCACCAAAGAGACCCAGTACTTC.